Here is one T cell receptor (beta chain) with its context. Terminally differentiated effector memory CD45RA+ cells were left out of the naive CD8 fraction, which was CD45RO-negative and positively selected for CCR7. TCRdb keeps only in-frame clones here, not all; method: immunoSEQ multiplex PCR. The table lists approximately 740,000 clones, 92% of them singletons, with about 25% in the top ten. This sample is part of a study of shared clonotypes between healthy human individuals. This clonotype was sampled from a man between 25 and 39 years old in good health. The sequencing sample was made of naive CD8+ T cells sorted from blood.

CDR3 amino acids: CASSLLVGTGGDEQFF. The CDR3 DNA is TGTGCCAGCAGCTTATTGGTGGGGACAGGGGGTGATGAGCAGTTCTTC. This chain connects TRBV7-6 to TRBJ2-1; 11 nucleotides agree with TRBD1. V shed 2 bases and J 8 bases; nucleotides not matched to a gene: 8. This CDR3 is built from 16 residues. Germline loops: CDR1 SGHVS, CDR2 FNYEAQ.